The T cell receptor (beta chain) under discussion was sequenced for a study of blood T cells in healthy people across ages. Study at large: Every two T cells gave about one barcoded beta molecule via template switching.

Findings of the study overall: Diversity figures derived from one million T cells were judged to underestimate the true value.

The CDR3 sequence is 15 residues long. CDR1 and CDR2 from the germline V gene are MNHEY and SVGEGT. This clonotype was seen only a few times. What it recognizes is unknown. A second PCR, run for about 7 to 11 cycles, used a sample-barcoded 5' primer plus a J-beta primer mix. TCRdb called the 5' RACE reads again in MiXCR, with one record for every CDR3 protein. The sample carries more than 800,000 distinct CDR3 sequences, under 45% recorded once. Collection of 8.5 to 10 milliliters of peripheral blood was performed for each donor. There were at least 5 micrograms of total RNA extracted from every sample.

This TCR came from an older woman in good health. The sequenced sample consisted of blood. The V call is TRBV6-2 or TRBV6-3, the J call TRBJ2-5, with D perhaps given as TRBD1 or TRBD2 (5 bases each). The J call may be mistaken, given a closer DNA end match to TRBJ2-7. The CDR3, as DNA: TGTGCCAGCAGAACCGGGGCTCCCGTTTATTACGAGCAGTACTTC. Protein product: CASRTGAPVYYEQYF.